This T cell receptor (beta chain) came from a study of T-cell memory formation after mild COVID-19. V dropped 3 bases and J dropped 6 bases, with 18 bases sitting between them. Germline CDR1 and CDR2: DFQATT and SNEGSKA (reference sequence). The CDR3 loop spans 14 amino acids. From the 5' RACE reads, TCRdb called clonotypes with MiXCR, one entry per CDR3 protein. The sample holds 85,000 to 120,000 distinct CDR3 sequences, 15% to 20% seen once. This clonotype was seen a few times. V gene TRBV20-1 combines with J gene TRBJ2-7, with unresolved D. Sequencing was carried out using PBMCs or a T cell subset sorted from them (not recorded which). The clonotype was recovered from an adult woman who had mild COVID-19 (a few samples of this study predate the infection). Cell type and time point are not known. The CDR3 protein is CSASSKEPASEQYF. As DNA, the CDR3 is TGCAGTGCTAGCTCGAAGGAGCCCGCCTCCGAGCAGTACTTC.